This T cell receptor (beta chain) was identified during a study of shared T cell receptors in the human thymus. TCRdb keeps only in-frame clones here, not all; method: immunoSEQ multiplex PCR. The data contain 65,000 to 70,000 clones, over 90% of them singletons. The clonotype originates from a human donor. The sample taken for sequencing was thymocytes.

Here the CDR3 reads CASGWGHTVYGYTF. The CDR3 coding sequence is TGTGCTAGTGGTTGGGGACATACAGTATATGGCTACACCTTC. V gene TRBV12-5 combines with J gene TRBJ1-2, with D possibly being TRBD1 (6 bases). In germline, CDR1 is LGHNT, CDR2 FRNRAP. The CDR3 has 14 residues. The ends were cut back, 4 bases at V and 5 bases at J, with 14 bases in the middle.